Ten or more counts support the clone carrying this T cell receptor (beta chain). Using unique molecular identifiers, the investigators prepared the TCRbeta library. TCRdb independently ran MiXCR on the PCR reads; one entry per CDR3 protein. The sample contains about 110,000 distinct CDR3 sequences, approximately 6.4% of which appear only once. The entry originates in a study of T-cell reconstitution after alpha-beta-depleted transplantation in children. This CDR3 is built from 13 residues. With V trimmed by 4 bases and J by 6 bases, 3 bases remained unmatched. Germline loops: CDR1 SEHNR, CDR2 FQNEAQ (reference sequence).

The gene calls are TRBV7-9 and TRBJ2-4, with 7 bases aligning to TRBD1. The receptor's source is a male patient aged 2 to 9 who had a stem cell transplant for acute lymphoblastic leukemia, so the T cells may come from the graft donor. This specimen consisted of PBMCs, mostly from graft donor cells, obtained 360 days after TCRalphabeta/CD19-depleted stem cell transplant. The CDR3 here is CASSWDSRNIQYF. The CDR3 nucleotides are TGTGCCAGCAGCTGGGACAGTAGAAACATTCAGTACTTC.